Detailed here is one T cell receptor beta chain. Antigen unknown. This sample is part of a study of cytomegalovirus exposure and HLA in healthy donors. This PCR relied on a set of 60 Vbeta primers and 13 Jbeta primers. The repertoire was sequenced with immunoSEQ multiplex PCR; TCRdb's copy has only in-frame clones and lacks some. The repertoire holds about 190,000 clones, with around 84% as singletons. There are 14 residues in the CDR3. Germline CDR1 and CDR2: SGHDT and YYEEEE. The germline V and J ends were trimmed by 3 bases and 0 bases, with 9 bases remaining between them. The study, taken as a whole, reports: The authors enumerated around 150 TCR beta chains as linked to cytomegalovirus.

The genes are TRBV5-6 and TRBJ1-2; a weak D match, TRBD1 (6 bases). The TCR originated in a man in his forties in good health and CMV-seropositive. Sequencing used PBMCs. DNA of the CDR3: TGTGCCAGCAGCTACAGGGTTTCTAACTATGGCTACACCTTC. Its protein is CASSYRVSNYGYTF.